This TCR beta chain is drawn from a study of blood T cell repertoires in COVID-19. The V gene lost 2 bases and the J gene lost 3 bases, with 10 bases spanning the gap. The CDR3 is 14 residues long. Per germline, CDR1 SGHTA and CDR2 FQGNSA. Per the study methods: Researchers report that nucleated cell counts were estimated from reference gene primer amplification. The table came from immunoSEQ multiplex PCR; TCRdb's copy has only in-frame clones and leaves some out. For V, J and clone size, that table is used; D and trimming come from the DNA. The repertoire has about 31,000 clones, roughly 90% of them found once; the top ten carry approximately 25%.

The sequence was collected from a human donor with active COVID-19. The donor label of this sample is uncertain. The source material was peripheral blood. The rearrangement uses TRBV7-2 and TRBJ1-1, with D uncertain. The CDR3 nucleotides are TGTGCCAGCAGCTTATTAATCGTAGACACTGAAGCTTTCTTT. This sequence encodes CASSLLIVDTEAFF.